This T cell receptor beta chain was recovered during a study of CD8+ T cells in alopecia areata. Study background: The share of scalp area affected provided the severity score for treated patients. Study results and limitations: In lesional scalp, particularly from alopecia totalis/universalis, clonality was higher than in normal scalp.

Concerning this clone itself: Its target is unknown.

Following extraction, RNA underwent reverse transcription to cDNA, which served as the sequencing template. The assay was immunoSEQ multiplex PCR, and TCRdb's table has in-frame clones only and misses some. The sample yields 180,000 or so clones, roughly 50% seen once. V shed 5 bases and J shed 8 bases, with 9 bases lying between them. This CDR3 has 12 residues. Germline-derived CDR1 and CDR2 are SEHNR and FQNEAQ (reference sequence). As for treatment: oral pan-JAK inhibitor, 5-10 mg twice daily. Researchers gathered lesional scalp punch biopsies and peripheral blood from patients with alopecia areata.

The sequence came from a human donor with alopecia areata. The chain joins TRBV7-9 to TRBJ2-2; D remains unclear. The material sequenced was CD4+ T cells sorted from blood, taken at week 24, from a patient treated with tofacitinib. The DNA of the CDR3 is TGTGCCAGCAGCCCGGGCCAGGGGGAGCTGTTTTTT. The encoded protein is CASSPGQGELFF.